One and the same sample provided the 29 T cell receptor beta chains below, sequenced in a study of T cells of healthy individuals. TCRdb recomputed calls from the 5' RACE reads with MiXCR, one row per CDR3 protein. The table lists 60,000 to 80,000 distinct CDR3 sequences, 15% to 20% of them singletons, with around 5.1% in the top ten. The source of these receptors is a human donor in good health.

This clonotype was observed at least ten times. The rearrangement uses TRBV5-1 and TRBJ1-5, with no clear D. Germline assignment: CDR1 SGHRS and CDR2 YFSETQ. V was clipped by 0 bases and J by 6 bases, with 4 bases between them. The CDR3 contains 12 residues. In nucleotides, the CDR3 is TGCGCCAGCAGCTTGGATGGTCAGCCCCAGCATTTT. Protein product: CASSLDGQPQHF.

This chain's CDR3 is CASSSTGSLSYEQYF. The DNA for the CDR3 is TGCGCCAGCAGCTCAACAGGGAGCCTCTCCTACGAGCAGTACTTC. This chain connects TRBV5-1 to TRBJ2-7; D is perhaps TRBD1 (6 bases). Per the germline V gene, CDR1 is SGHRS and CDR2 is YFSETQ. The ends were cut back, 3 bases at V and 0 bases at J, with 13 bases in the middle. The CDR3 is 15 amino acids. Looking up the rest from reference TRBV5-1 and TRBJ2-7 gives the full variable domain: KAGVTQTPRYLIKTRGQQVTLSCSPISGHRSVSWYQQTPGQGLQFLFEYFSETQRNKGNFPGRFSGRQFSNSRSEMNVSTLELGDSALYLCASSSTGSLSYEQYFGPGTRLTVT.

At least ten counts were recorded for this clonotype. The chain uses TRBV6-5 and TRBJ2-3; no clear D gene. The CDR3 totals 13 residues. Germline V gene sequence: CDR1 MNHEY, CDR2 SVGAGI. Trimming cost V 3 bases and J 1 base, with 5 bases left between them. CDR3 region: CASSYQGTDTQYF. In DNA, the CDR3 is TGTGCCAGCAGTTATCAGGGCACAGATACGCAGTATTTT.

Ten or more counts support this clonotype. The rearrangement links TRBV7-9 to TRBJ1-2; D is ambiguous. V was trimmed by 5 bases and J by 2 bases, leaving 15 bases between them. This CDR3 contains 15 residues. Germline assignment: CDR1 SEHNR and CDR2 FQNEAQ (reference sequence). The CDR3 coding sequence is TGTGCCAGCAGCCCGTTACACCTCACAAACTATGGCTACACCTTC. Translating it yields CASSPLHLTNYGYTF.

This clonotype was counted between two and nine times. The gene calls are TRBV7-2 and TRBJ1-5, with TRBD1 matching over 8 bases. This CDR3 is 15 amino acids long. V lost 5 bases to trimming and J lost 3 bases; unmatched junction nucleotides: 6. In germline, CDR1 is SGHTA, CDR2 FQGNSA. The CDR3 reads CASSRDRRNNQPQHF. Here the CDR3 DNA reads TGTGCCAGCAGCCGGGACAGGCGGAACAATCAGCCCCAGCATTTT. The full variable domain, rest sourced from reference TRBV7-2 and TRBJ1-5, is GAGVSQSPSNKVTEKGKDVELRCDPISGHTALYWYRQSLGQGLEFLIYFQGNSAPDKSGLPSDRFSAERTGGSVSTLTIQRTQQEDSAVYLCASSRDRRNNQPQHFGDGTRLSIL.

This CDR3 reads CASSSQGGSEQYF. The CDR3 nucleotides are TGTGCCAGCAGCTCACAGGGAGGTTCCGAGCAGTACTTC. The chain combines TRBV7-9 with TRBJ2-7; possibly TRBD1 or TRBD2 for D (6 bases each). Germline CDR1 is SEHNR and CDR2 is FQNEAQ (reference sequence). Trimming stripped 4 bases from V and 6 bases from J, with 13 bases between. The CDR3 length is 13 residues.

This clonotype was detected a few times. This rearrangement joins TRBV7-8 to TRBJ2-1, with TRBD2 as a possible D gene (5 bases). The germline V and J ends were trimmed by 7 bases and 8 bases, with 21 bases remaining between them. The CDR3 is made up of 15 amino acids. Germline lookup yields CDR1 SGHVS and CDR2 FQNEAQ. For the CDR3, the DNA is TGTGCCAGCACCCCTTGGGAGAGGGCCCCGTATGAGCAGTTCTTC. Translating gives CASTPWERAPYEQFF.

The chain joins TRBV20-1 to TRBJ1-1; 9 positions agree with TRBD1. The V and J ends lost 3 bases and 3 bases, in that order; junction bases with no gene match: 5. There are 14 residues in the CDR3. CDR1 DFQATT and CDR2 SNEGSKA come from the germline V gene (reference sequence). CDR3 region: CSASLQGADTEAFF. The CDR3 coding sequence is TGCAGTGCTAGCTTACAGGGGGCGGACACTGAAGCTTTCTTT.

This clonotype has at least ten counts. The genes are TRBV3-1 and TRBJ2-5; 10 nucleotides align to TRBD2. In germline, CDR1 is LGHDT, CDR2 YNNKEL (reference sequence). The CDR3 runs to 15 residues. J gave up 2 bases and V 6 bases, and 6 bases lay outside the gene matches. This CDR3 is CASSRTSGSQETQYF. The CDR3 DNA reads TGTGCCAGCAGTCGGACTAGCGGTAGTCAAGAGACCCAGTACTTC.

The chain is built from TRBV6-5 and TRBJ2-1; the match to TRBD2 covers 10 bases. The CDR3 consists of 14 residues. Germline CDR1 is MNHEY and CDR2 is SVGAGI. J lost 5 bases, V lost 10 bases, and 8 bases had no gene match. Written as DNA, the CDR3 is TGTGCCACCTGGGGACTAGCGCAAAACAATGAGCAGTTCTTC. Translated: CATWGLAQNNEQFF.

The table lists this clonotype with many counts. V gene TRBV4-2 combines with J gene TRBJ2-7, with unresolved D. The length of the CDR3 is 17 residues. Trimming removed 1 base from V and 0 bases from J, with 16 bases in between. CDR1 LGHNA and CDR2 YNFKEQ come from the germline V gene. CDR3 sequence: CASSQGFRSSLSYEQYF. The CDR3 nucleotides read TGTGCCAGCAGCCAAGGTTTTCGCAGCAGTCTCTCCTACGAGCAGTACTTC.

This clonotype was recorded at least ten times. The genes are TRBV3-1 and TRBJ2-7; D is undetermined. The germline V gene encodes CDR1 LGHDT and CDR2 YNNKEL (reference sequence). Trimming cost V 1 base and J 4 bases, with 2 bases left between them. CDR3 length: 11 residues. CDR3 residues: CASSQVYEQYF. The CDR3, as DNA: TGTGCCAGCAGCCAAGTGTACGAGCAGTACTTC.

This rearrangement joins TRBV19 to TRBJ1-5, with D hard to call. The CDR3 contains 13 residues. V was clipped by 3 bases and J by 0 bases, with 3 bases between them. The germline gives CDR1 LNHDA, CDR2 SQIVND (reference sequence). CDR3 sequence: CASSMSSNQPQHF. In DNA form, the CDR3 reads TGTGCCAGTAGTATGTCTAGCAATCAGCCCCAGCATTTT.

The chain has TRBV6-2 or TRBV6-3 and TRBJ2-5, with TRBD2 identical over 9 bases. The CDR3 is made up of 16 amino acids. V shed 6 bases, J shed 1 base, and the junction held 9 bases outside the gene matches. Germline V gene data show CDR1 as MNHEY and CDR2 as SVGEGT. The CDR3 region is CASSRLSGGLQETQYF. The DNA for the CDR3 is TGTGCCAGCAGCCGCCTGAGCGGGGGGCTCCAAGAGACCCAGTACTTC.

This chain uses TRBV20-1 with TRBJ2-3; 11 nucleotides align to TRBD2. Germline V gene data show CDR1 as DFQATT and CDR2 as SNEGSKA (reference sequence). V lost 6 bases and J lost 10; bases outside the gene matches: 21. CDR3 length: 17 amino acids. The CDR3 loop reads CSAPMDTGTSGRLPQYF. Here the CDR3 DNA reads TGCAGTGCCCCGATGGACACCGGGACTAGCGGCCGGCTCCCGCAGTATTTT.

The sample holds many counts of this clonotype. Here the CDR3 DNA reads TGCAGCCCGAACAGGGGCACTGAAGCTTTCTTT. Its protein product is CSPNRGTEAFF. V gene TRBV29-1 combines with J gene TRBJ1-1, with 7 bases identical to TRBD1. The junction had 4 bases not matched to a gene; V was cut back by 8 bases and J by 4 bases. The CDR3 is 11 amino acids. CDR1 and CDR2 from the germline V gene are SQVTM and ANQGSEA.

The sample holds many counts of this clonotype. This chain connects TRBV20-1 to TRBJ1-5; D might be TRBD1 (6 bases). This CDR3 comprises 14 residues. V dropped 4 bases and J dropped 4 bases, with 14 bases sitting between them. Germline V CDR1 and CDR2: DFQATT, SNEGSKA (reference sequence). The CDR3 DNA follows: TGCAGTGCTATACTCGGACAGCCTAATCAGCCCCAGCATTTT. This sequence encodes CSAILGQPNQPQHF.

The genes are TRBV2 and TRBJ2-2; the match to TRBD2 covers 8 bases. The CDR3 runs to 14 residues. Per germline, CDR1 SNHLY and CDR2 FYNNEI. Trimming took 4 bases from V and 5 from J; bases not matched to a gene: 3. The CDR3 loop is CASSVGLETGELFF. The CDR3 bases are TGTGCCAGCAGTGTGGGACTAGAGACCGGGGAGCTGTTTTTT. The entire variable domain, with the rest obtained from reference TRBV2 and TRBJ2-2, is as follows: EPEVTQTPSHQVTQMGQEVILRCVPISNHLYFYWYRQILGQKVEFLVSFYNNEISEKSEIFDDQFSVERPDGSNFTLKIRSTKLEDSAMYFCASSVGLETGELFFGEGSRLTVL.

The V gene is TRBV28, the J gene TRBJ2-7, with a weak D call TRBD1 (5 bases). Germline CDR1 and CDR2: MDHEN and SYDVKM. There are 13 residues in the CDR3. With 7 bases removed from V and 2 bases from J, the gap between germline ends came to 12 bases. The CDR3 DNA reads TGTGCCAGCACCGGACAAGGCCCCTACGAGCAGTACTTC. This translates into CASTGQGPYEQYF.

This clonotype was found many times. The J gene is TRBJ2-1, the V gene TRBV7-9; 12 bases agree with TRBD2. The CDR3 has 14 amino acids. Trimming removed 6 bases from V and 10 bases from J; junction bases left unmatched: 7. Germline-derived CDR1 and CDR2 are SEHNR and FQNEAQ (reference sequence). The CDR3 nucleotides read TGTGCCAGCAGTCTAGCGGGAGGGCCTTGGGAGCAGTTCTTC. Encoded protein: CASSLAGGPWEQFF.

This clonotype has at least ten counts. J is TRBJ2-7 and V is TRBV7-8, with 11 bases that match TRBD2. V lost 6 bases to trimming and J lost 7 bases; unmatched junction nucleotides: 5. Germline-derived CDR1 and CDR2 are SGHVS and FQNEAQ. CDR3 length equals 13 residues. CDR3 loop: CASRLAGAGEQYF. The CDR3 DNA reads TGTGCCAGCAGACTAGCGGGAGCGGGGGAGCAGTACTTC.

This clonotype was seen many times. The chain recombines TRBV3-1 with TRBJ2-7; 7 bases align to TRBD2. V lost 4 bases, J lost 6 bases, and 3 bases stayed unmatched. Looked up from germline, CDR1 is LGHDT and CDR2 is YNNKEL (reference sequence). The CDR3 covers 12 residues. The CDR3 reads CASSPGGSEQYF. The CDR3 DNA sequence: TGTGCCAGCAGCCCCGGGGGGAGCGAGCAGTACTTC.

This clonotype was seen repeatedly, ten times or more. J is TRBJ1-4 and V is TRBV12-3 or TRBV12-4; D not resolved. The CDR3 totals 14 residues. With 3 bases removed from V and 8 bases from J, the gap between germline ends came to 13 bases. The CDR3 bases are TGTGCCAGCAGTTTGAACTCCGCTCAGGAAAAACTGTTTTTT. It is translated as CASSLNSAQEKLFF.

At least ten counts were recorded for this clonotype. DNA of the CDR3: TGTGCCATCAGTGTCAGCCGTGGGGAAATGAACACTGAAGCTTTCTTT. Translated: CAISVSRGEMNTEAFF. The chain uses TRBV10-3 and TRBJ1-1; D uncertain. Germline V gene sequence: CDR1 ENHRY, CDR2 SYGVKD. Trimming removed 4 bases at V and 0 bases at J, with 15 bases between. This CDR3 comprises 16 residues.

This clonotype occurred many times. This chain joins TRBV7-2 and TRBJ2-7; no firm D call. Germline V CDR1 and CDR2: SGHTA, FQGNSA. The CDR3 totals 13 residues. V gave up 3 bases and J gave up 3 bases, with 9 bases separating them. CDR3 sequence reads: CASSFNDGYEQYF. The CDR3 nucleotides read TGTGCCAGCAGCTTTAATGACGGCTACGAGCAGTACTTC.

This clonotype was recorded many times. The CDR3 is CASSARAQETQYF. CDR3 nucleotides: TGCGCCAGCAGCGCGCGCGCGCAAGAGACCCAGTACTTC. V usage is TRBV4-1 and J usage is TRBJ2-5; no clear D gene. Between the trimmed V and J ends, which lost 5 bases and 2 bases, there was a span of 9 bases. Germline V gives CDR1 MGHRA, CDR2 YSYEKL. The CDR3 length is 13 residues.

At least ten counts were recorded for this clonotype. J is TRBJ2-7 and V is TRBV30, with 7 nucleotides matching TRBD1. The CDR3 runs to 15 residues. Germline CDR1 and CDR2: GTSNPN and SVGIG (reference sequence). Trimming took 2 bases from V and 0 from J; bases not matched to a gene: 7. The CDR3 DNA is TGTGCCTGGAGTCGGGACAGTGCCAGCTCCTACGAGCAGTACTTC. It translates to CAWSRDSASSYEQYF. The full variable domain, completed using reference TRBV30 and TRBJ2-7, is SQTIHQWPATLVQPVGSPLSLECTVEGTSNPNLYWYRQAAGRGLQLLFYSVGIGQISSEVPQNLSASRPQDRQFILSSKKLLLSDSGFYLCAWSRDSASSYEQYFGPGTRLTVT.

This clonotype was recorded a few times. The chain recombines TRBV20-1 with TRBJ1-5; 8 bases map to TRBD1. The CDR3 contains 13 residues. The germline V gene has CDR1 DFQATT and CDR2 SNEGSKA (reference sequence). V gave up 4 bases and J gave up 9 bases; unmatched junction bases: 8. The CDR3 region is CSATGGSGMPQHF. In DNA, the CDR3 is TGCAGTGCTACAGGGGGCTCAGGGATGCCCCAGCATTTT.

This clonotype was counted many times. The chain employs TRBV10-2 and TRBJ2-2; 9 bases map to TRBD2. Trimming at V came to 11 bases and at J to 5 bases, leaving 15 bases not matched to a gene. The CDR3 is 16 residues long. Germline assignment: CDR1 WSHSY and CDR2 SAAADI. The CDR3, as DNA: TGCGCCGCCAGAGTAAGGGGGCTAGCGGGGACCGGGGAGCTGTTTTTT. This sequence encodes CAARVRGLAGTGELFF.